This T cell receptor beta chain was observed in a study of cytomegalovirus exposure and HLA in healthy donors. Findings of the study overall: Beyond CMV serostatus, there was no information to go on about immune exposure.

PCR used 60 Vbeta primers and 13 Jbeta primers. Sequencing used immunoSEQ multiplex PCR; TCRdb keeps in-frame clones, though not all of them. The profile shows over 200,000 clones, about 83% of them singletons. CDR3 size: 15 residues. Trimming left V 6 bases short and J 0 bases short, with 12 bases between. Germline CDR1 and CDR2: MNHEY and SVGAGI. About this clone: Its antigen is unknown.

Specimen: PBMCs. This sequence joins TRBV6-5 and TRBJ1-3; D gene unclear. This receptor was taken from a human donor in good health. The CDR3 region has the DNA TGTGCCAGCAGGGAGCAACATGGCTCTGGAAACACCATATATTTT. Translated: CASREQHGSGNTIYF.